This T cell receptor (beta chain) comes out of a study of cytomegalovirus exposure and HLA in healthy donors. The PCR employed 60 Vbeta primers together with 13 Jbeta primers. Generated by immunoSEQ multiplex PCR, the TCRdb table keeps only in-frame clones and is missing some. Counted here are about 160,000 clones, around 76% occurring once; the ten biggest clones make up around 2%. In germline, CDR1 is MNHEY, CDR2 SVGAGI. V was pared by 2 bases and J by 4 bases, with 2 bases of the junction left unmatched. The CDR3 spans 14 residues. The sequence was collected from a female donor in good health and CMV-seronegative. The material sequenced was PBMCs. This chain links TRBV6-5 with TRBJ1-2, with TRBD1 matching over 9 bases. In DNA form, the CDR3 reads TGTGCCAGCAGTTACCTGGACAGGGGCTATGGCTACACCTTC. Translation: CASSYLDRGYGYTF.